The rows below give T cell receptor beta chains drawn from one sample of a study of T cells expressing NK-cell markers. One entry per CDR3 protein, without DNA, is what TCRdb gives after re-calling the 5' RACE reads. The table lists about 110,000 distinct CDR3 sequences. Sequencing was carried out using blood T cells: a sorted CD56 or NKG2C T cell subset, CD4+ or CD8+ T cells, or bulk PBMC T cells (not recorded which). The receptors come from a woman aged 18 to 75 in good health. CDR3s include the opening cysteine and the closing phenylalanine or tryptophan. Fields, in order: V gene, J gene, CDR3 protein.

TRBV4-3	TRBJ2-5	CASSQGEYMGPETQYF
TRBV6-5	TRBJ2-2	CASSYGYTGELFF
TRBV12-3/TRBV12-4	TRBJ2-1	CASVAGGFDNEQFF
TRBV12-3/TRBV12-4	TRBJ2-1	CASSLVLGEQFF
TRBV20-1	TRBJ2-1	CSAHSPITGGDINEQFF
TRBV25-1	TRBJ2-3	CASSAGFPDTQYF
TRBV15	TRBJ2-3	CATSSPGRTDTQYF
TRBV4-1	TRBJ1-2	CASSLDLRGYTF
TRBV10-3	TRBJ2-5	CAISRTIQETQYF
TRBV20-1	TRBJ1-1	CSATQGNTEAFF
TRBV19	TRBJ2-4	CASSIELAYLGKNIQYF
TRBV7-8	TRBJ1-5	CASSFIENNQPQHF
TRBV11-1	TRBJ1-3	CASSSQPRGQSSGNTIYF
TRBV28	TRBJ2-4	CASGWGQGALAKNIQYF
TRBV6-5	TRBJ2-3	CASSYRQTDTQYF
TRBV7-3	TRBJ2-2	CASSLDGDRYTGELFF
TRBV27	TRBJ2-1	CASSPGGPSYNEQFF
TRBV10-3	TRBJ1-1	CAIGENTEAFF
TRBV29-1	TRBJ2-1	CSAPGGIHEQFF
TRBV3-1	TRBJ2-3	CASSEGLAGDSDTQYF
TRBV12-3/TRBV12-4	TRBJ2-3	CASSFVPSASGDDTQYF
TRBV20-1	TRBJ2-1	CSANLAWSSYNEQFF
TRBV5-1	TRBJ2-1	CASSLAGGDYSYNEQFF
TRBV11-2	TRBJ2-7	CASSDLDEQYF
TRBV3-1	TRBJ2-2	CASSQGSGLNTGELFF
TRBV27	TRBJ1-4	CASSSGQALSAANEKLFF
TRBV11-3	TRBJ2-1	CASSAGLAAPNEQFF
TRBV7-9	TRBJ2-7	CASSHSLRPYEQYF
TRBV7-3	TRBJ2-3	CASRRGASTDTQYF
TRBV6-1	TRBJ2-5	CASSDRSVETQYF
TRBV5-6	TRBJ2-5	CASSLERAGEETQYF
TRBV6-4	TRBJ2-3	CASSDGTDTQYF
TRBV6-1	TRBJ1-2	CASSEAAATAGYGYTF
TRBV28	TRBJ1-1	CASRELNTEAFF
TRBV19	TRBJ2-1	CASSIEQSYNEQFF
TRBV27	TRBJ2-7	CATKSATSSYEQYF
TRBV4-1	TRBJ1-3	CASSRDWGDTIYF
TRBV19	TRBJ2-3	CASSSRASSTDTQYF
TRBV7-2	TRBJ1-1	CASSPPGGGGEAFF
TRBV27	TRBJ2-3	CASSFAGWDTDTQYF
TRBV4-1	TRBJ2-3	CASSQGGGRISDTQYF
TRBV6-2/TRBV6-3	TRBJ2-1	CASRPGTGLENEQFF
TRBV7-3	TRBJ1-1	CASSLNPGGNTEAFF
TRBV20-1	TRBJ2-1	CSASAGTGGRDEQFF
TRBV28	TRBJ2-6	CASTPLGSGANVLTF
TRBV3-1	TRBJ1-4	CASSQVQGAREKLFF
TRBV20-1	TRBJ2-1	CSARGSLQESSYNEQFF
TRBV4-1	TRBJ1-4	CASRRTATNEKLFF
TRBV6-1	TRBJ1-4	CASSRTTNEKLFF
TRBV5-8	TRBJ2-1	CASSLWDGRNEQFF
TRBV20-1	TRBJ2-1	CSARLAASYNEQFF
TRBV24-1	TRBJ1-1	CATRDRLNTEAFF
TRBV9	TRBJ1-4	CASSADVVREKLFF
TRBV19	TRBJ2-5	CASSTGQTQYF
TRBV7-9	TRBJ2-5	CASFRGGGETQYF